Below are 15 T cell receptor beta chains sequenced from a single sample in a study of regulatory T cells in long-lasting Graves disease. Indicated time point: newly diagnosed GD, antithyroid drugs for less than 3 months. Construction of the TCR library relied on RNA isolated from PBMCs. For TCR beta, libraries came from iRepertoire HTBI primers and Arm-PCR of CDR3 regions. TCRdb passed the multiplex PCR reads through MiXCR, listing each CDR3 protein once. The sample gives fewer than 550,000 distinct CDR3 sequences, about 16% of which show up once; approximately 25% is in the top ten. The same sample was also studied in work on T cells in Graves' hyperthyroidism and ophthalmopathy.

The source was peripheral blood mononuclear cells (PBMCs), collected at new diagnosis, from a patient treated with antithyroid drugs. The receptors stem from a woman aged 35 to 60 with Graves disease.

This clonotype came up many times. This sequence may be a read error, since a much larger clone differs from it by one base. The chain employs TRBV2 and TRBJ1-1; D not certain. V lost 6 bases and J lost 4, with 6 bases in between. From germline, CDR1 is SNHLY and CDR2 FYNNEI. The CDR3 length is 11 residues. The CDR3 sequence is CASSWGTEAFF. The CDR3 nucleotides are TGTGCCAGCAGCTGGGGCACTGAAGCTTTCTTT.

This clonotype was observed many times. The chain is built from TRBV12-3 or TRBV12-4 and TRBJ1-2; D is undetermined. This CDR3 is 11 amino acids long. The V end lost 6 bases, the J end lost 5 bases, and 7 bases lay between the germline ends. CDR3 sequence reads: CASRDTYGYTF. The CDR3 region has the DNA TGTGCCAGCAGAGACACTTATGGCTACACCTTC.

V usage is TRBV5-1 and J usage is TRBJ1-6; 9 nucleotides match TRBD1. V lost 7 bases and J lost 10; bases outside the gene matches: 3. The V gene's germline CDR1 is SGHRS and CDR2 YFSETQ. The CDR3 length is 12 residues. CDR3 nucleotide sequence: TGCGCCAGCCGACAGGGGGGATCACCCCTCCACTTT. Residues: CASRQGGSPLHF.

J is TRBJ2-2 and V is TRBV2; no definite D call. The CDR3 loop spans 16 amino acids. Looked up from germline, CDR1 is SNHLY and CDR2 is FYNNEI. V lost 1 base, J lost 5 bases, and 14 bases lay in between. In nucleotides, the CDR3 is TGTGCCAGCAGTGAAGTGGGGTTAGGGTGGACCGGGGAGCTGTTTTTT. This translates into CASSEVGLGWTGELFF. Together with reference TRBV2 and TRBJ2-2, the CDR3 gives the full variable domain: EPEVTQTPSHQVTQMGQEVILRCVPISNHLYFYWYRQILGQKVEFLVSFYNNEISEKSEIFDDQFSVERPDGSNFTLKIRSTKLEDSAMYFCASSEVGLGWTGELFFGEGSRLTVL.

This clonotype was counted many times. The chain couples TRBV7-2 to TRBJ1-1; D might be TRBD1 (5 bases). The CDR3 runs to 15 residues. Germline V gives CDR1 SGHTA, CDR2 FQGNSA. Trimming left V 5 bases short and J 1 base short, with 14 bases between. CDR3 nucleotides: TGTGCCAGCAGCATACAAGGAGGGGAGAACACTGAAGCTTTCTTT. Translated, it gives CASSIQGGENTEAFF.

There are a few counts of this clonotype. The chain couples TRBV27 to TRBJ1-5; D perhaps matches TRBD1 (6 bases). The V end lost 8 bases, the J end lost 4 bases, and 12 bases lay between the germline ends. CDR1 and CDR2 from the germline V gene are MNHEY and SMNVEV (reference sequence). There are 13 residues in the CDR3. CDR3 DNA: TGTGCCAGCGGTAGGGGGGCAAATCAGCCCCAGCATTTT. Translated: CASGRGANQPQHF.

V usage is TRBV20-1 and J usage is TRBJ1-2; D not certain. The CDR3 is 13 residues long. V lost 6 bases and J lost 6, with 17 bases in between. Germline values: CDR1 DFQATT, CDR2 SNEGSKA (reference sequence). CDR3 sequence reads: CSAEDLGPHGYTF. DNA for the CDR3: TGCAGTGCCGAAGACCTTGGACCCCATGGCTACACCTTC.

The CDR3 sequence is CASRPDRGAPQHF. CDR3 DNA: TGTGCCAGCAGACCCGACAGGGGGGCACCCCAGCATTTT. V usage is TRBV3-1 and J usage is TRBJ1-5; 9 bases agree with TRBD1. V was clipped by 6 bases and J by 10 bases; unmatched bases: 7. CDR3 length: 13 residues. The germline V gene has CDR1 LGHDT and CDR2 YNNKEL (reference sequence). Together with reference TRBV3-1 and TRBJ1-5, the CDR3 gives the full variable domain: DTAVSQTPKYLVTQMGNDKSIKCEQNLGHDTMYWYKQDSKKFLKIMFSYNNKELIINETVPNRFSPKSPDKAHLNLHINSLELGDSAVYFCASRPDRGAPQHFGDGTRLSIL.

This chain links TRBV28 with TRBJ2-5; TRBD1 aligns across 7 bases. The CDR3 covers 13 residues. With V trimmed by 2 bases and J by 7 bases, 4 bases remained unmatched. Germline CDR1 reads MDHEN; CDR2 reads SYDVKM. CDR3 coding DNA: TGTGCCAGCAGTTTAGGGGACAGCCGGACCCAGTACTTC. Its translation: CASSLGDSRTQYF. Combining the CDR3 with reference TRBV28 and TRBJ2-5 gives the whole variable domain DVKVTQSSRYLVKRTGEKVFLECVQDMDHENMFWYRQDPGLGLRLIYFSYDVKMKEKGDIPEGYSVSREKKERFSLILESASTNQTSMYLCASSLGDSRTQYFGPGTRLLVL.

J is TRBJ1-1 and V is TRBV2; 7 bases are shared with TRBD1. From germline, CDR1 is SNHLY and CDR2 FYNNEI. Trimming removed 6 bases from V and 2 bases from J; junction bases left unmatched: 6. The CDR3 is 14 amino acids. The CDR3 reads CASRIDRANTEAFF. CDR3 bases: TGTGCCAGCAGGATCGACAGGGCTAACACTGAAGCTTTCTTT.

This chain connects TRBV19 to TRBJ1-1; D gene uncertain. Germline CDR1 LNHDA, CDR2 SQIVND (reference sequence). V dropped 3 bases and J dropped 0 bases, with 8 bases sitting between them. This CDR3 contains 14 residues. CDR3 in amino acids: CASSISRMNTEAFF. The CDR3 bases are TGTGCCAGTAGTATCTCTCGAATGAACACTGAAGCTTTCTTT. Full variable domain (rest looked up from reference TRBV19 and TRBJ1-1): DGGITQSPKYLFRKEGQNVTLSCEQNLNHDAMYWYRQDPGQGLRLIYYSQIVNDFQKGDIAEGYSVSREKKESFPLTVTSAQKNPTAFYLCASSISRMNTEAFFGQGTRLTVV.

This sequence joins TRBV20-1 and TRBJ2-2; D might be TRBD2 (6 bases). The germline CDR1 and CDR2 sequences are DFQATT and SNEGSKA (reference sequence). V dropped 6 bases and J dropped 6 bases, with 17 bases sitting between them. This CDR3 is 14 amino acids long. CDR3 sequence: CSAARRGIAGELFF. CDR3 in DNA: TGCAGTGCGGCCCGCCGGGGGATAGCCGGGGAGCTGTTTTTT.

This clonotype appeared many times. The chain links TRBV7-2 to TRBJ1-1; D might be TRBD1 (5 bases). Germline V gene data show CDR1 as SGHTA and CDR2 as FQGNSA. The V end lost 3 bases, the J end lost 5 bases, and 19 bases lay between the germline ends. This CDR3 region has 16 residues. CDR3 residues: CASSLGLRWGETEAFF. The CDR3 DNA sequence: TGTGCCAGCAGCTTGGGGCTCCGCTGGGGAGAAACTGAAGCTTTCTTT.

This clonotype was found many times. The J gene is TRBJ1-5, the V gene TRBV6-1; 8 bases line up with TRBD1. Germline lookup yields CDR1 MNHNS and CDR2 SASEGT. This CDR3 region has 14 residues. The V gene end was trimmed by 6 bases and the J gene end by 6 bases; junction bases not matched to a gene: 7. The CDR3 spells CASSSTGVGQPQHF. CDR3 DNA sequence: TGTGCCAGCAGCTCGACAGGGGTCGGTCAGCCCCAGCATTTT.

The CDR3: CASIGQGSYNEQFF. The CDR3 DNA reads TGTGCCAGCATCGGACAGGGGTCCTACAATGAGCAGTTCTTC. The V and J genes are TRBV12-3 or TRBV12-4 and TRBJ2-1; 9 nucleotides line up with TRBD1. The CDR3 is 14 residues long. Trimming took 7 bases from V and 1 from J; bases not matched to a gene: 2.